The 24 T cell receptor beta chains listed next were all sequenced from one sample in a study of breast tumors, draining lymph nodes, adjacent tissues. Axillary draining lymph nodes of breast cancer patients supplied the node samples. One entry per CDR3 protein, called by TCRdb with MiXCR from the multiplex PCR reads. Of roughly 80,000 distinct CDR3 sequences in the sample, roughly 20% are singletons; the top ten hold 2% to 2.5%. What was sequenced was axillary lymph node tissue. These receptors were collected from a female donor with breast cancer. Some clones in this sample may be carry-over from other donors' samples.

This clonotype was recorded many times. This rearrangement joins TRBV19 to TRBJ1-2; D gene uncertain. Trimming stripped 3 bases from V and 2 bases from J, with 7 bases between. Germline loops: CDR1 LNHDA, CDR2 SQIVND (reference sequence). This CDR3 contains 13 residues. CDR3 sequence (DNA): TGTGCCAGTAGTATGCGGTTGAACTATGGCTACACCTTC. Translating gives CASSMRLNYGYTF.

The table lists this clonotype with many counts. For the CDR3, the DNA is TGCAGTGCTAGAGGGCGCGTCAATCAGCCCCAGCATTTT. It encodes CSARGRVNQPQHF. V usage is TRBV20-1 and J usage is TRBJ1-5; D not certain. Germline assignment: CDR1 DFQATT and CDR2 SNEGSKA (reference sequence). CDR3 length: 13 amino acids. V was shortened by 1 base and J by 3 bases, with 7 bases between the two germline ends.

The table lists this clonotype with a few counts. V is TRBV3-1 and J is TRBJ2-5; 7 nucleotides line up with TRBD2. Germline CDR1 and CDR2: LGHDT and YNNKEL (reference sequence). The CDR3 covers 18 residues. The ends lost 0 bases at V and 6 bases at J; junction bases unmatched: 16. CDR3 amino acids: CASSQEGGNPPKRKTQYF. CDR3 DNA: TGTGCCAGCAGCCAAGAGGGAGGGAACCCCCCGAAAAGGAAGACCCAGTACTTC.

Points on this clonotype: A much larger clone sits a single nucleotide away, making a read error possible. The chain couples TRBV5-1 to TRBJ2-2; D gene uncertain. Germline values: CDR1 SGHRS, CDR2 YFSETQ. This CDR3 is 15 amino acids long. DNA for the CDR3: TGCGCCAGCAGCTTGGACGGACGGAACGCCGGGGAGCTGTTTTTT. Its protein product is CASSLDGRNAGELFF.

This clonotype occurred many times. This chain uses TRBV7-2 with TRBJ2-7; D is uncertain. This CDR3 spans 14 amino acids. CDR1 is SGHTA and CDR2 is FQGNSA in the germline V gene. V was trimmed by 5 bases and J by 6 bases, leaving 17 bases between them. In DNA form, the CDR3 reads TGTGCCAGCAGCCCACACGTTGGCCGGGTCGAGCAGTACTTC. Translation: CASSPHVGRVEQYF.

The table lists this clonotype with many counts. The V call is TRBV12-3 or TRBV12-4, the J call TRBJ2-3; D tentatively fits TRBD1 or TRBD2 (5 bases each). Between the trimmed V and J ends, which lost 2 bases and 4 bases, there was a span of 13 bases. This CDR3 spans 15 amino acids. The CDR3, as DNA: TGTGCCAGCAGTTTACGGGGCCACCGCCCAGATACGCAGTATTTT. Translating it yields CASSLRGHRPDTQYF.

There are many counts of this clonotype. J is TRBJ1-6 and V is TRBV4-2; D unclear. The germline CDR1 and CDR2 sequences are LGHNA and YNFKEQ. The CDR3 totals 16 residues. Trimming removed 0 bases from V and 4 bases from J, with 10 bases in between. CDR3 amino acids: CASSQEPGIYNSPLHF. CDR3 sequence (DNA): TGTGCCAGCAGCCAAGAACCAGGAATATATAATTCACCCCTCCACTTT.

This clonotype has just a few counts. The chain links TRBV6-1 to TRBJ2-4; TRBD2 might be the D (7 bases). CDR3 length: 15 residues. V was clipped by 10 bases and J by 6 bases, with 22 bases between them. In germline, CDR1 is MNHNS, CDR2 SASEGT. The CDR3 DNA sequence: TGTGCCACCCAGAAAGGGGGGGCGCTTAGAAACATTCAGTACTTC. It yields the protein CATQKGGALRNIQYF.

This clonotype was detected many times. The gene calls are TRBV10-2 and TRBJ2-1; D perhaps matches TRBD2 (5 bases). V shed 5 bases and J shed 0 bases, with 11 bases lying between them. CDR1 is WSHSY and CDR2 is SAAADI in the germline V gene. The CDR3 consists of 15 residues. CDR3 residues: CASSTVANSYNEQFF. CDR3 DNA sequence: TGCGCCAGCAGTACAGTAGCGAACTCCTACAATGAGCAGTTCTTC.

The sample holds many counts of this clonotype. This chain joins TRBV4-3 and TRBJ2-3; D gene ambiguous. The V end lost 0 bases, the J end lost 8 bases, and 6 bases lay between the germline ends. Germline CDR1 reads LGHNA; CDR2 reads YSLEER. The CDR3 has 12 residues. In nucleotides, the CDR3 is TGCGCCAGCAGCCAAGATCTTGGTACGCAGTATTTT. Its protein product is CASSQDLGTQYF.

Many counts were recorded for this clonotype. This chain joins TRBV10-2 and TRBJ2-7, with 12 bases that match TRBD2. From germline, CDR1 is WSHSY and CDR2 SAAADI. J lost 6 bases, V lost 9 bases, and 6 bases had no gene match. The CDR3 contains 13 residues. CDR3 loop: CASQTSGSGEQYF. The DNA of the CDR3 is TGCGCCAGTCAGACTAGCGGGAGTGGCGAGCAGTACTTC.

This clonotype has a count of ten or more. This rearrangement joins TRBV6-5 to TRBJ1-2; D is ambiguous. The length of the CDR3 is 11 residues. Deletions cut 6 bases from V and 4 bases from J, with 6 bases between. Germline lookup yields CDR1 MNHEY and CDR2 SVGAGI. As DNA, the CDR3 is TGTGCCAGCAGAACCCGCTATGGCTACACCTTC. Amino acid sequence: CASRTRYGYTF.

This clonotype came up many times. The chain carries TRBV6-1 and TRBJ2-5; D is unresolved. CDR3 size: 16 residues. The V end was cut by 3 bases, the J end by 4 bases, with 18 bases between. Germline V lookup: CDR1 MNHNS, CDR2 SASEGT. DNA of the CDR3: TGTGCCAGCAGTGATGGGGTGGGCAGTGGATTAGAGACCCAGTACTTC. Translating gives CASSDGVGSGLETQYF.

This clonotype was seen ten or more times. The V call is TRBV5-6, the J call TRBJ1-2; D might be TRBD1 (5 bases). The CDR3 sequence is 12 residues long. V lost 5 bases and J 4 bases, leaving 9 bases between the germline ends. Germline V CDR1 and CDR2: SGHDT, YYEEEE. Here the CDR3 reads CASSLGTYGYTF. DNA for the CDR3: TGTGCCAGCAGTCTCGGGACCTATGGCTACACCTTC.

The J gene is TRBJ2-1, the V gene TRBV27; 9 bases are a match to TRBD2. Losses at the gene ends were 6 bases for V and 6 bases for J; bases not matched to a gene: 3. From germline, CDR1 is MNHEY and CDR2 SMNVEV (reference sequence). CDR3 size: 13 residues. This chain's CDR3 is CASSWTSANEQFF. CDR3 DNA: TGTGCCAGCAGCTGGACTAGCGCCAATGAGCAGTTCTTC.

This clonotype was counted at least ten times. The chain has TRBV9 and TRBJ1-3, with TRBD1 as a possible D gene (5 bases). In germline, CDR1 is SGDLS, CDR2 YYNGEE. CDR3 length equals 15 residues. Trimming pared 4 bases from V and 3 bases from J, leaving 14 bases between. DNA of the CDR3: TGTGCCAGCAGCCCCCAGGGCGCCAGTGGAAACACCATATATTTT. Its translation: CASSPQGASGNTIYF. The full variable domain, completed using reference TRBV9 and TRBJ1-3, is DSGVTQTPKHLITATGQRVTLRCSPRSGDLSVYWYQQSLDQGLQFLIQYYNGEERAKGNILERFSAQQFPDLHSELNLSSLELGDSALYFCASSPQGASGNTIYFGEGSWLTVV.

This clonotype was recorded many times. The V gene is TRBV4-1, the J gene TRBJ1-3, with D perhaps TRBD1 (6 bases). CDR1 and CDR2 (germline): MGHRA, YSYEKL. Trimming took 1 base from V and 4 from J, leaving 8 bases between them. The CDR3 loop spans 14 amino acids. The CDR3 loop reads CASSQGDTGNTIYF. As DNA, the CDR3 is TGCGCCAGCAGCCAAGGGGACACCGGAAACACCATATATTTT.

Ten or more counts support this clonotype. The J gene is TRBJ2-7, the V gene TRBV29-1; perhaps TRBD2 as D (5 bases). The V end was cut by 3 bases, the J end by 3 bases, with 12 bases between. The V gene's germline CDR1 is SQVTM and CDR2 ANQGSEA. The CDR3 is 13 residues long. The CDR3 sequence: CSVESEGYYEQYF. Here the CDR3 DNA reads TGCAGCGTTGAGTCCGAGGGATACTACGAGCAGTACTTC.

CDR3: CASSLRGAMNTEAFF. The DNA for the CDR3 is TGTGCCAGCAGCTTAAGGGGGGCCATGAACACTGAAGCTTTCTTT. This chain connects TRBV5-6 to TRBJ1-1; TRBD1 might be the D (6 bases). The CDR3 extends over 15 amino acids. The V gene lost 2 bases and the J gene lost 0 bases, with 11 bases spanning the gap. Germline V gene sequence: CDR1 SGHDT, CDR2 YYEEEE.

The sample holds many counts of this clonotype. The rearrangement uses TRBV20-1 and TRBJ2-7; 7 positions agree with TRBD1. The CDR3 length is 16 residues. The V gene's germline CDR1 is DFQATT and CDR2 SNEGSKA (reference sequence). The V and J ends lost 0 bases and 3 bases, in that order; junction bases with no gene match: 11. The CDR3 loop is CSARDGSTGILYEQYF. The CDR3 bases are TGCAGTGCTAGAGATGGATCGACAGGGATCCTCTACGAGCAGTACTTC.

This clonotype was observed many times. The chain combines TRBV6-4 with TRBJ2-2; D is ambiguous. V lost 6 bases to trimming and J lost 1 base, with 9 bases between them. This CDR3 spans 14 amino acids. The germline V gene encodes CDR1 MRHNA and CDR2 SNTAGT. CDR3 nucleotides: TGTGCCAGCAGAGGGCGGATGAACACCGGGGAGCTGTTTTTT. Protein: CASRGRMNTGELFF.

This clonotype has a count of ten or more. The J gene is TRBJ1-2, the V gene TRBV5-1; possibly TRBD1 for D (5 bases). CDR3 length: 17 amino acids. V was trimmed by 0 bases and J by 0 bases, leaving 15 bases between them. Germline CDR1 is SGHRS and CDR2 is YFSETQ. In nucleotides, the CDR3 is TGCGCCAGCAGCTTGGGGGCCGGGGCTCCCTCTAACTATGGCTACACCTTC. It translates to CASSLGAGAPSNYGYTF.

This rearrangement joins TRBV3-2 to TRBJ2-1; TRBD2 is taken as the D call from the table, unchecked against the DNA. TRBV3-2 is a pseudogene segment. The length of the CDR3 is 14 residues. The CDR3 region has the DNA TGTGCCAGCGGTATTGGCGGGAGATACAATGAGCAGTTCTTC. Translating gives CASGIGGRYNEQFF.

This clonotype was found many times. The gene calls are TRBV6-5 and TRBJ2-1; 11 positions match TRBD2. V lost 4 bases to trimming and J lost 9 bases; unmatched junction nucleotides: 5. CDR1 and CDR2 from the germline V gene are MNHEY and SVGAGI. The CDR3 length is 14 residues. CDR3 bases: TGTGCCAGCAGTTCAACGACTAGCGGGGTTGAGCAGTTCTTC. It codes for CASSSTTSGVEQFF.